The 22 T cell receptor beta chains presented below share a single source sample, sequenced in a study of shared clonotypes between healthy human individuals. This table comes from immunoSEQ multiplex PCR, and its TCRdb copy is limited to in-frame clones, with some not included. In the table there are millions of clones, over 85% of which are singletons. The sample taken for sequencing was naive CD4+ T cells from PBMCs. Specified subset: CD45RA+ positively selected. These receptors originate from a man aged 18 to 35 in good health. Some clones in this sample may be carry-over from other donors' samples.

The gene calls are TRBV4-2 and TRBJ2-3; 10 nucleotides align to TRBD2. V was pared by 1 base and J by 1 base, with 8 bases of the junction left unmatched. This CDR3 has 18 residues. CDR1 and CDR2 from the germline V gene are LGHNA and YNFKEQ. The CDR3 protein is CASSQGDGLADRTDTQYF. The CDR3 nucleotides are TGTGCCAGCAGCCAAGGCGACGGACTAGCGGACCGCACAGATACGCAGTATTTT.

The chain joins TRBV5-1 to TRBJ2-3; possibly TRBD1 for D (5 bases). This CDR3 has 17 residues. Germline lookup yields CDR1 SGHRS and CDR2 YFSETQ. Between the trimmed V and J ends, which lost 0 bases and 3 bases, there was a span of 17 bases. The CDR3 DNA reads TGCGCCAGCAGCTTGGCGTCAACCTACCAGGGAACAGATACGCAGTATTTT. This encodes CASSLASTYQGTDTQYF.

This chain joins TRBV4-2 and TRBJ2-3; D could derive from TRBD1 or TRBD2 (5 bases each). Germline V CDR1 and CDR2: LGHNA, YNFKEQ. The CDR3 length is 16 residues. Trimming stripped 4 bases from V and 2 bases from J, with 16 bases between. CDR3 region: CASSPGQGIVTDTQYF. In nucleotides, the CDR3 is TGTGCCAGCAGCCCGGGGCAGGGAATCGTCACAGATACGCAGTATTTT.

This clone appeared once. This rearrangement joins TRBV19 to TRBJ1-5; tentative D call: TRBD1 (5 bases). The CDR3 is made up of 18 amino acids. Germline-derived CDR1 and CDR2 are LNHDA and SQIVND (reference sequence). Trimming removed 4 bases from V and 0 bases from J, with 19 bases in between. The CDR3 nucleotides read TGTGCCAGTAGTAGCCAGAGGGTGGGGCGGTTTAGCAATCAGCCCCAGCATTTT. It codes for CASSSQRVGRFSNQPQHF.

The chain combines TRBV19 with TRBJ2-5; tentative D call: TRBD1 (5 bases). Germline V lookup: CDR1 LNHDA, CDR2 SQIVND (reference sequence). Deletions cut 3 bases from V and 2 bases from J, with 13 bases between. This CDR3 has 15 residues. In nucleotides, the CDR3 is TGTGCCAGTAGTATCCCAACAGGATCGCAAGAGACCCAGTACTTC. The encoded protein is CASSIPTGSQETQYF.

The CDR3 DNA is TGTGCCAGTAGTAAGGTGGTCAGTTTTCGCACAGATACGCAGTATTTT. Protein sequence: CASSKVVSFRTDTQYF. The rearrangement uses TRBV19 and TRBJ2-3; D uncertain. Looked up from germline, CDR1 is LNHDA and CDR2 is SQIVND (reference sequence). V dropped 4 bases and J dropped 1 base, with 15 bases sitting between them. The CDR3 length is 16 residues.

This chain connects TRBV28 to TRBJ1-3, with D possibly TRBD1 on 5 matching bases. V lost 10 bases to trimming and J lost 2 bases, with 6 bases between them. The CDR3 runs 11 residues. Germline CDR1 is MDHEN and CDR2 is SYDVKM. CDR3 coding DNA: TGTGCCACAGGGACTGGAAACACCATATATTTT. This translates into CATGTGNTIYF.

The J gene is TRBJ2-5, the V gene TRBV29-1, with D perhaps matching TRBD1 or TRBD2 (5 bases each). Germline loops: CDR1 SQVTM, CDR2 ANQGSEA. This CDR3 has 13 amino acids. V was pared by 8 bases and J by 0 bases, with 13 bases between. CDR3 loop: CSTRQINQETQYF. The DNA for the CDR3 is TGCAGCACTAGACAGATTAACCAAGAGACCCAGTACTTC.

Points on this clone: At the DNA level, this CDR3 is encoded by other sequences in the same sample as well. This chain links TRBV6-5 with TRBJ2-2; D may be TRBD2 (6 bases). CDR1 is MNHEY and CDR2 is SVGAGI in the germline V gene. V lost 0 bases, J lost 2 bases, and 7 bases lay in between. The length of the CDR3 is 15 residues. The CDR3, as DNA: TGTGCCAGCAGTTACTCGGGGACTAACACCGGGGAGCTGTTTTTT. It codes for CASSYSGTNTGELFF.

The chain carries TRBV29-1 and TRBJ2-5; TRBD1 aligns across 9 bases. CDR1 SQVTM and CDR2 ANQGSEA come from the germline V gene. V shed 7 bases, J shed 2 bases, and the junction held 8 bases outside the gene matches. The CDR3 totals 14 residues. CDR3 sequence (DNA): TGCAGCGCACTACGGGACAGGGCTCAAGAGACCCAGTACTTC. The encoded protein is CSALRDRAQETQYF.

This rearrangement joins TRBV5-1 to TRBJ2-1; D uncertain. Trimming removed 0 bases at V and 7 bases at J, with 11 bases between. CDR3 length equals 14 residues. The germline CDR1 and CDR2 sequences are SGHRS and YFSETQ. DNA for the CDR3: TGCGCCAGCAGCTTGGAGAGAATGGCAAATGAGCAGTTCTTC. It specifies CASSLERMANEQFF. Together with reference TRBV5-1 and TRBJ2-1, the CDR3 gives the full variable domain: KAGVTQTPRYLIKTRGQQVTLSCSPISGHRSVSWYQQTPGQGLQFLFEYFSETQRNKGNFPGRFSGRQFSNSRSEMNVSTLELGDSALYLCASSLERMANEQFFGPGTRLTVL.

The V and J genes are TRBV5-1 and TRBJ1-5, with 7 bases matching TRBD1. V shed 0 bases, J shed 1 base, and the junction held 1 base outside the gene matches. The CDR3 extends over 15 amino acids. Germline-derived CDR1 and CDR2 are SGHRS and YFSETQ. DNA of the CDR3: TGCGCCAGCAGCTTGGCGGGACAGAGCAATCAGCCCCAGCATTTT. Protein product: CASSLAGQSNQPQHF.

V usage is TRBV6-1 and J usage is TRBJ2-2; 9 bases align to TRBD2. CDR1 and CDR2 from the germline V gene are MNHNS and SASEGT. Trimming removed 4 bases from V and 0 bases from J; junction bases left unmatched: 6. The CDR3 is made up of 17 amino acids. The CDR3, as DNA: TGTGCCAGCAGTGGAAGACTAGCGGTGACGAACACCGGGGAGCTGTTTTTT. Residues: CASSGRLAVTNTGELFF.

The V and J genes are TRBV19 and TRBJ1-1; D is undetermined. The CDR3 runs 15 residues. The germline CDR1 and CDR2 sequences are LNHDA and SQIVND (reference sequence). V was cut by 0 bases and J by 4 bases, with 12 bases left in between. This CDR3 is CASSIDHRPGTEAFF. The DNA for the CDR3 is TGTGCCAGTAGTATAGATCATCGGCCTGGCACTGAAGCTTTCTTT.

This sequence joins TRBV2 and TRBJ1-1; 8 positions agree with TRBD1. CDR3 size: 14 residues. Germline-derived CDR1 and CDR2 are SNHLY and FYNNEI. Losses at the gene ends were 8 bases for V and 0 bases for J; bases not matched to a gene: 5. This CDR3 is CASDGTGLNTEAFF. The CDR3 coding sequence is TGTGCCAGCGACGGGACAGGACTGAACACTGAAGCTTTCTTT.

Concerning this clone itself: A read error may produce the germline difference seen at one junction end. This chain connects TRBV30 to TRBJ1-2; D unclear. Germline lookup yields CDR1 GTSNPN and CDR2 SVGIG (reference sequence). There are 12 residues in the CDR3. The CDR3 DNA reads TGTGCCTGGAGTGGGCAGAACTATGGCTACGCCTTC. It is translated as CAWSGQNYGYAF.

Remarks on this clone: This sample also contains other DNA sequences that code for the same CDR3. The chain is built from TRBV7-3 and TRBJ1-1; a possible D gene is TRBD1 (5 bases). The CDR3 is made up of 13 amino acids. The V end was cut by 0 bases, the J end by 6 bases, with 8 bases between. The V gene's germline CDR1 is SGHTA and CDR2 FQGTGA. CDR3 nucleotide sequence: TGTGCCAGCAGCTTAACAGGGGCCCCTGAAGCTTTCTTT. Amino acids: CASSLTGAPEAFF.

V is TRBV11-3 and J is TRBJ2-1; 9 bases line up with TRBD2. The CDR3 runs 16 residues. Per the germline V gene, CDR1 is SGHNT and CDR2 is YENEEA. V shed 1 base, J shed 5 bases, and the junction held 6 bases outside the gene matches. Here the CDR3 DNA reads TGTGCCAGCAGCTTAGCAGGACTAGCGAGACACAATGAGCAGTTCTTC. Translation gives CASSLAGLARHNEQFF.

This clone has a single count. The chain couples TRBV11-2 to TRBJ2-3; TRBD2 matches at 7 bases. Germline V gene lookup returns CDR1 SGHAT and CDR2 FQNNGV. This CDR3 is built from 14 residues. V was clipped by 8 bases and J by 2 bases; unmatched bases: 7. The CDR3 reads CASRRAGTTDTQYF. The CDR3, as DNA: TGTGCCAGCCGCAGAGCGGGAACCACAGATACGCAGTATTTT.

The CDR3 region has the DNA TGTGCCAGCAGTCCGCCTCCGACAGGTACCTACGAGCAGTACTTC. Protein product: CASSPPPTGTYEQYF. V gene TRBV6-5 combines with J gene TRBJ2-7, with D perhaps TRBD1 (6 bases). The CDR3 is 15 amino acids. Germline CDR1 is MNHEY and CDR2 is SVGAGI. Trimming left V 5 bases short and J 2 bases short, with 16 bases between.

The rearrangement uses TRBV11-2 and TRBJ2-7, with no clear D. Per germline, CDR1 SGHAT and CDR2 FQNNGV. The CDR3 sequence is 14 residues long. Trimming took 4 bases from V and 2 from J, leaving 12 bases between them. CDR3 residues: CASSSLRSTYEQYF. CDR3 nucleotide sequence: TGTGCCAGCAGCTCTTTGCGCAGCACCTACGAGCAGTACTTC.

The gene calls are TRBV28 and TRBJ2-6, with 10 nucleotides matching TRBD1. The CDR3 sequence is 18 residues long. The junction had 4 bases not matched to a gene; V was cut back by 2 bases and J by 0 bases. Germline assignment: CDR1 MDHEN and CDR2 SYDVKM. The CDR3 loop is CASSLVGQGISGANVLTF. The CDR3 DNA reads TGTGCCAGCAGTTTAGTGGGACAGGGGATCTCTGGGGCCAACGTCCTGACTTTC.